This TCR beta chain was profiled in a study of blood T cell repertoires in COVID-19. The wider study: There were acute and convalescent COVID-19 samples, and they came from the United States, Italy and Spain. T cells, B-cell-depleted T cells, or PBMCs provided the cDNA or gDNA that served as material.

This study enrolled people aged about 18 to 100 from under 25 US geographic areas. This clone was counted between two and nine times. Authors' analysis steps: Amplified reference gene primers provided the basis for estimating nucleated cell counts. Clones were sequenced by immunoSEQ multiplex PCR, and TCRdb holds only the in-frame ones, with some missing. D and trimming come from the DNA, and the V and J calls and clone size come from that table. The sample contains under 250,000 clones, about 86% of which appear only once. Sequenced input: PBMCs or T cells enriched from blood (not recorded which). The receptor's source is a woman in her thirties or forties with acute COVID-19.

DNA for the CDR3: TGTGCCAGCAGCCCGGTTACTAGCGGGAAGGGGGAGACCCAGTACTTC. This encodes CASSPVTSGKGETQYF. This chain joins TRBV4-2 and TRBJ2-5; 10 bases fit TRBD2. There are 16 residues in the CDR3. CDR1 and CDR2 from the germline V gene are LGHNA and YNFKEQ. The V segment lost 4 bases and the J segment 5 bases; nucleotides outside the gene matches: 10.